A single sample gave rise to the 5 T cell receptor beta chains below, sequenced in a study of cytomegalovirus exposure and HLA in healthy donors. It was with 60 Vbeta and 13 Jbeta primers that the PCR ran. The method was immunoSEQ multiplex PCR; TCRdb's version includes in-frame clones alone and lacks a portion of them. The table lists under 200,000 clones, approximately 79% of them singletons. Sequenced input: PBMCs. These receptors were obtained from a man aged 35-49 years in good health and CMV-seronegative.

The CDR3 region is CASSPTGSQETQYF. CDR3 coding DNA: TGTGCCAGCAGCCCGACAGGGTCGCAAGAGACCCAGTACTTC. The V gene is TRBV7-3, the J gene TRBJ2-5; 7 bases match TRBD1. Germline V CDR1 and CDR2: SGHTA, FQGTGA. This CDR3 spans 14 amino acids. V shed 5 bases, J shed 2 bases, and the junction held 5 bases outside the gene matches.

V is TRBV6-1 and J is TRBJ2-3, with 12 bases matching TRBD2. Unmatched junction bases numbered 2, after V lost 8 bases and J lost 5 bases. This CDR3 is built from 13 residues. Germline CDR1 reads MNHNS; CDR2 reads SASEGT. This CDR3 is CASGTSGQDTQYF. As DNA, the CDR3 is TGTGCCAGCGGGACTAGCGGGCAAGATACGCAGTATTTT.

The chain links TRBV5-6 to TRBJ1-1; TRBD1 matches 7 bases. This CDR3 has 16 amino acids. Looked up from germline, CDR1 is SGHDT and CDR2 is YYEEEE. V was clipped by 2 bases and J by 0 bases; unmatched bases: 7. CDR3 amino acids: CASSFQRGPLNTEAFF. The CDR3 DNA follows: TGTGCCAGCAGCTTCCAAAGGGGGCCTTTGAACACTGAAGCTTTCTTT.

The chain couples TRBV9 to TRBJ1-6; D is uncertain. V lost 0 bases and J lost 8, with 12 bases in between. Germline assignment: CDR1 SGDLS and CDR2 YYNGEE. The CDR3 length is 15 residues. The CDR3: CASSVEAGTYSPLHF. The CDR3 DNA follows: TGTGCCAGCAGCGTAGAGGCAGGAACCTATTCACCCCTCCACTTT.

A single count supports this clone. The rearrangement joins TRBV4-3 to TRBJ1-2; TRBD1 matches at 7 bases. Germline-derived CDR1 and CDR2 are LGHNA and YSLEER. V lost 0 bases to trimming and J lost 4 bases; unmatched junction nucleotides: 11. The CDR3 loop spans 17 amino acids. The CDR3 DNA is TGCGCCAGCAGCCAAGATCTTATGGGACAGAAGATCTATGGCTACACCTTC. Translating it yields CASSQDLMGQKIYGYTF.